This TCR beta chain is from a study of blood T cells in healthy people across ages. Notes on the study in general: Older age coincided with a roughly linear decline in TCR beta diversity per million T cells. Long-lived and aged donors differed, with more naive CD4+ cells and higher diversity in the long-lived.

The authors ran a second PCR of about 7 to 11 cycles using a sample-barcoded 5' primer and a J-beta primer mix. Each cDNA molecule, via a template-switch adaptor with 12 random nucleotides, was tagged. MiXCR, applied by TCRdb to the 5' RACE reads, yields one record per CDR3 protein. Of nearly 800,000 distinct CDR3 sequences listed, more than 50% are singletons. Of note for this clonotype: Its antigen is currently unknown.

Germline CDR1 is SGDLS and CDR2 is YYNGEE. CDR3 length: 17 amino acids. Unmatched junction bases numbered 12, after V lost 7 bases and J lost 3 bases. The receptor was isolated from a man aged 40-49 years in good health. The chain employs TRBV9 and TRBJ2-6; 8 positions match TRBD1. The sequencing input was blood. The CDR3 DNA is TGTGCCAGCCGAGGGGATCCAGGGGGCGGTGGGGCCAACGTCCTGACTTTC. Protein sequence: CASRGDPGGGGANVLTF.